This T cell receptor (beta chain) was obtained from a study of glioma-infiltrating T cells after dendritic cell vaccination. Up to about 2 ug genomic DNA was used for TCRB CDR3 amplification. Primers: 60 V beta forward and 13 J beta reverse. The method was immunoSEQ multiplex PCR; TCRdb's version includes in-frame clones alone and lacks a portion of them. The table lists about 110,000 clones, almost 90% of them singletons, with 2.7% in the top ten. Time point specified: after dendritic cell vaccination, including at tumor progression/relapse. Only patients with spare fresh-frozen tumor and over two years of follow-up were included. The CDR3 spans 16 residues. Between the trimmed V and J ends, which lost 1 base and 5 bases, there was a span of 15 bases. Germline CDR1 and CDR2: SGHRS and YFSETQ.

The chain joins TRBV5-1 to TRBJ2-2; D might be TRBD2 (6 bases). This TCR came from a human donor with glioblastoma. This specimen was blood, taken after dendritic cell vaccination. The DNA for the CDR3 is TGCGCCAGCAGCTTGACGCCGGGAGTGGAGACCGGGGAGCTGTTTTTT. Its translation is CASSLTPGVETGELFF.